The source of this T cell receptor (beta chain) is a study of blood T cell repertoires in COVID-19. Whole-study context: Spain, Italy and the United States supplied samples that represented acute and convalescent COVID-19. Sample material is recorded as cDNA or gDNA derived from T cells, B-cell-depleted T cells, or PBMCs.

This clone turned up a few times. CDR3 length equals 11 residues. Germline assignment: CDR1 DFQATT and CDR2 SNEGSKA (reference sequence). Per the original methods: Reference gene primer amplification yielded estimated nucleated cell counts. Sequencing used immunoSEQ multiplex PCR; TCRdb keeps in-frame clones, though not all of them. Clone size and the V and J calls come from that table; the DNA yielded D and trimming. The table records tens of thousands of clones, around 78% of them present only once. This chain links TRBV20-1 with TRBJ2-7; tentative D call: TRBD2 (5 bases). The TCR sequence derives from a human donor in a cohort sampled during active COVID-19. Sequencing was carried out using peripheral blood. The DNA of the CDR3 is TGCAGGATGAGAGGAGGTTCTGAGCAGTACTTC. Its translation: CRMRGGSEQYF.